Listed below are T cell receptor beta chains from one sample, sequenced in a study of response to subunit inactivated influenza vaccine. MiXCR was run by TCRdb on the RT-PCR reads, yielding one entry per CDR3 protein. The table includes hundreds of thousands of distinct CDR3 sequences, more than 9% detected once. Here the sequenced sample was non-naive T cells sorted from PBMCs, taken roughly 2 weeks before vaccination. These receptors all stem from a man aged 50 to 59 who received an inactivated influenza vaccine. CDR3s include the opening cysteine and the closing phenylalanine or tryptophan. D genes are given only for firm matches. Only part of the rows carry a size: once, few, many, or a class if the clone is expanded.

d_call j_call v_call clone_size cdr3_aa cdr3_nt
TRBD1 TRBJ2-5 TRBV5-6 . CASSFLTGSETQYF TGTGCCAGCAGCTTTTTGACAGGGTCGGAGACCCAGTACTTC
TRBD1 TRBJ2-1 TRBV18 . CASSRDRGKNNEQFF TGTGCCAGTAGTAGAGACAGGGGAAAAAACAATGAGCAGTTCTTC
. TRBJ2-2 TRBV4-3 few CASSSTGYANTGELFF TGCGCCAGCAGCTCAACAGGGTATGCGAACACCGGGGAGCTGTTTTTT
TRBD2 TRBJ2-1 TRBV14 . CASSQGPGLGPYNEQFF TGTGCCAGCAGCCAGGGCCCCGGACTAGGGCCCTACAATGAGCAGTTCTTC
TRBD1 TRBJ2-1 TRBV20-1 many CSAYQGVDNEQFF TGCAGTGCATATCAGGGGGTGGACAATGAGCAGTTCTTC
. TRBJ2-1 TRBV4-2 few CASSPLTGTDNNNEQFF TGTGCCAGCAGCCCTTTGACCGGGACTGACAATAACAATGAGCAGTTCTTC
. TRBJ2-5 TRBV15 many CATSRDFRPSDQETQYF TGTGCCACCAGCAGAGATTTCAGGCCTTCGGACCAAGAGACCCAGTACTTC
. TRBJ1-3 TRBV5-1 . CASSLASQQVSGNTIYF TGCGCCAGCAGCTTGGCAAGTCAACAGGTCTCTGGAAACACCATATATTTT
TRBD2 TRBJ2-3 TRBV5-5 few CASSPLGLAGVSDTQYF TGTGCCAGCAGCCCCCTGGGACTAGCGGGGGTTTCAGATACGCAGTATTTT
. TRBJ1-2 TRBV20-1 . CSASGTYGYTF TGCAGTGCTAGTGGGACCTATGGCTACACCTTC
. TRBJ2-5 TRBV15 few CATSRDMGSRETQYF TGTGCCACCAGCAGAGATATGGGCAGTCGGGAGACCCAGTACTTC
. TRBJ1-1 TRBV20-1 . CSALKTVEAFF TGCAGTGCTTTAAAGACAGTTGAAGCTTTCTTT
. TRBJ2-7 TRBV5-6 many CASSVEGGQYF TGTGCCAGCAGCGTGGAAGGGGGGCAGTACTTC
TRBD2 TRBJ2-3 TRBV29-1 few CSAARTGTSGVTDTQYF TGCAGCGCTGCCCGGACAGGGACTAGCGGGGTAACAGATACGCAGTATTTT
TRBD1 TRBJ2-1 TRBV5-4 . CASSGTGSYNEQFF TGTGCCAGCAGCGGGACAGGCTCCTACAATGAGCAGTTCTTC
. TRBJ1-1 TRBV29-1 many CSVGLSEAFF TGCAGCGTTGGTCTGAGTGAAGCTTTCTTT
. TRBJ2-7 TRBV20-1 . CSARKQFYEQYF TGCAGTGCTAGGAAGCAATTCTACGAGCAGTACTTC
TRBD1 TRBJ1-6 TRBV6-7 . CASGTGPSPLHF TGTGCCAGCGGGACAGGGCCGTCACCCCTCCACTTT
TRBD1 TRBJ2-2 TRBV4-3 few CASGIPGQRTGELFF TGCGCCAGCGGAATCCCGGGACAGAGGACCGGGGAGCTGTTTTTT
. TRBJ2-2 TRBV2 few CASMGGGGPGELFF TGTGCCAGCATGGGAGGGGGGGGGCCCGGGGAGCTGTTTTTT
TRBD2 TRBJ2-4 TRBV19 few CASSSQPGLAGTGAKNIQYF TGTGCCAGTAGTTCCCAACCGGGACTAGCCGGGACTGGGGCCAAAAACATTCAGTACTTC
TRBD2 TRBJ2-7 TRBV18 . CASSPPAGESYEQYF TGTGCCAGCTCACCACCAGCGGGAGAATCCTACGAGCAGTACTTC
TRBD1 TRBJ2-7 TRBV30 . CATGRGTGIIYEQYF TGTGCAACGGGACGAGGGACAGGGATTATCTACGAGCAGTACTTC
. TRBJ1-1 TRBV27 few CASSRKTGYTEAFF TGTGCCAGCAGCCGGAAGACAGGTTACACTGAAGCTTTCTTT
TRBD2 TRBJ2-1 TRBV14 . CASRGTSGRAHEQFF TGTGCCAGCAGGGGGACTAGCGGGAGGGCCCATGAGCAGTTCTTC
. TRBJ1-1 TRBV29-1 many CSGGPSNTEAFF TGCAGCGGCGGACCTTCAAACACTGAAGCTTTCTTT
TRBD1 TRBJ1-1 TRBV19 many CASSTPRGLGNTEAFF TGTGCCAGTAGTACGCCCAGGGGGCTCGGGAACACTGAAGCTTTCTTT
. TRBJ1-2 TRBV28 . CASSTLGETHGGYTF TGTGCCAGCAGTACCTTAGGGGAAACTCATGGTGGCTACACCTTC
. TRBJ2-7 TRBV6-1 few CASRKGGVNSYEQYF TGTGCCAGCAGGAAAGGGGGGGTAAACTCCTACGAGCAGTACTTC
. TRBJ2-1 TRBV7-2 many CASRLGGAVNEQFF TGTGCCAGCAGGTTAGGGGGGGCGGTGAATGAGCAGTTCTTC
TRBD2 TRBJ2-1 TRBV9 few CASSRREGSYNEQFF TGTGCCAGCAGCCGCCGGGAGGGGTCCTACAATGAGCAGTTCTTC